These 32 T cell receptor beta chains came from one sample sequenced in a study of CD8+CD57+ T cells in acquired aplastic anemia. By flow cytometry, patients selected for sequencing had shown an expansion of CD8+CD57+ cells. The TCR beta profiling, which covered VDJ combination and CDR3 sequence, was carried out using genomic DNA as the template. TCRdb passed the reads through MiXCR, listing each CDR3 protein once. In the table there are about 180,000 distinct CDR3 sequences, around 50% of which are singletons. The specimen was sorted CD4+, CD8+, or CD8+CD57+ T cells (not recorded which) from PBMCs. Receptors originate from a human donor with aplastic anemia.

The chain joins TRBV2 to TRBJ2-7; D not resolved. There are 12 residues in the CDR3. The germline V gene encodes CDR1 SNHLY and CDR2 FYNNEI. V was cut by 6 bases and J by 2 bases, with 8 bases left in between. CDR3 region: CASRVQTYEQYF. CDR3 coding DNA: TGTGCCAGCAGGGTACAGACCTACGAGCAGTACTTC.

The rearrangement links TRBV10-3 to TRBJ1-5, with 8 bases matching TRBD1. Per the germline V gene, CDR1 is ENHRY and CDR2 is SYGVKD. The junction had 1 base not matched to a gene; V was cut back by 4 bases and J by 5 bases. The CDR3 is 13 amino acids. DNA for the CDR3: TGTGCCATCAGTGGCAGGGGGCATCAGCCCCAGCATTTT. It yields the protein CAISGRGHQPQHF.

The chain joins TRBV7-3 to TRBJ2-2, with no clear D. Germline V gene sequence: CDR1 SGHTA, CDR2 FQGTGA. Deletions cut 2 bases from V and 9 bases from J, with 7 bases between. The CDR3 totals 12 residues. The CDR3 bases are TGTGCCAGCAGCTTAGAAATACGGGAGCTGTTTTTT. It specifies CASSLEIRELFF.

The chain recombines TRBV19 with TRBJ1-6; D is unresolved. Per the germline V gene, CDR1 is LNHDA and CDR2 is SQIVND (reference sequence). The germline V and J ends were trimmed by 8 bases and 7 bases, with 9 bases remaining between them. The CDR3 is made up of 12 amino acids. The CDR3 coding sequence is TGTGCCAGTGTAGGACTGAATTCACCCCTCCACTTT. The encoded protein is CASVGLNSPLHF.

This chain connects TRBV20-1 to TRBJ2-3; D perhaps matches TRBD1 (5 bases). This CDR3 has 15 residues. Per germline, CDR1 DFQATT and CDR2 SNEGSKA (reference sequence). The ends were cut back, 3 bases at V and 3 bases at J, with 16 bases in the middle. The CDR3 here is CSARAAAHRTDTQYF. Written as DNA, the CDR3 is TGCAGTGCTAGGGCAGCAGCCCACAGGACAGATACGCAGTATTTT.

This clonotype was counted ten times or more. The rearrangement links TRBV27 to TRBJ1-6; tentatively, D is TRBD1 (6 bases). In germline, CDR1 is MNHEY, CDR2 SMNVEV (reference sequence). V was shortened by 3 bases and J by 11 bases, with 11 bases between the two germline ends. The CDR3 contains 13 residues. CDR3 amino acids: CASSLGGPAPLHF. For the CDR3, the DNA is TGTGCCAGCAGTTTGGGGGGGCCGGCACCCCTCCACTTT.

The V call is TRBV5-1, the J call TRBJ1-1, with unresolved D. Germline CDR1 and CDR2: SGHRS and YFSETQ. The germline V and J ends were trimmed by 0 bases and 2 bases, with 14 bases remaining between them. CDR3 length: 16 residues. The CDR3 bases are TGCGCCAGCAGCTTGGGCGGAGTTGGTGGAAACACTGAAGCTTTCTTT. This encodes CASSLGGVGGNTEAFF. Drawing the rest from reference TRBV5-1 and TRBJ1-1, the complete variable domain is KAGVTQTPRYLIKTRGQQVTLSCSPISGHRSVSWYQQTPGQGLQFLFEYFSETQRNKGNFPGRFSGRQFSNSRSEMNVSTLELGDSALYLCASSLGGVGGNTEAFFGQGTRLTVV.

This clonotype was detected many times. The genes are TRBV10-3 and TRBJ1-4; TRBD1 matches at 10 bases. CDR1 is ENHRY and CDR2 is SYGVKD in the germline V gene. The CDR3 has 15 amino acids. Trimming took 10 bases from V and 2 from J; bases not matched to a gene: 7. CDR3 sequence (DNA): TGTGCCACGGGACAGGGGTTGGGGACTAATGAAAAACTGTTTTTT. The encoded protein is CATGQGLGTNEKLFF.

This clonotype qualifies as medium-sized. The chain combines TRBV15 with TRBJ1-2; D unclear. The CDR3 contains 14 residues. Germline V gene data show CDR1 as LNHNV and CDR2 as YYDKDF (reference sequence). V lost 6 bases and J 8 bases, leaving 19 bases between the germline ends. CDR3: CATRPGVGRGGYTF. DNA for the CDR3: TGTGCCACCAGACCAGGAGTAGGGAGAGGAGGCTACACCTTC.

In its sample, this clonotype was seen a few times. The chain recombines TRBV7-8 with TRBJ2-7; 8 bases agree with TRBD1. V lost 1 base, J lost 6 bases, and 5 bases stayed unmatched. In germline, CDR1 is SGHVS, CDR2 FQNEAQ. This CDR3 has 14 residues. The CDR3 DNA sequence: TGTGCCAGCAGCTTAGGAGACAGGGGTGGCGAGCAGTACTTC. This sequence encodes CASSLGDRGGEQYF.

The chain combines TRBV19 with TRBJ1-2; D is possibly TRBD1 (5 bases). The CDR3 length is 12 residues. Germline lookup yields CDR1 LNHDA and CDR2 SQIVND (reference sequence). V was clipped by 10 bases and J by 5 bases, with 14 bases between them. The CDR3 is CAIRGEWYGYTF. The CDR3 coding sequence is TGTGCCATTAGGGGCGAATGGTATGGCTACACCTTC.

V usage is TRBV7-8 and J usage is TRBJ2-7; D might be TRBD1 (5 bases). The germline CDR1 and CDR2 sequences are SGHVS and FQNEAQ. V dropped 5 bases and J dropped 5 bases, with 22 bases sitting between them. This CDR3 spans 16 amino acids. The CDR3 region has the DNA TGTGCCAGCAGCCGTACGGCTTCGCAGGGTAACCACGAGCAGTACTTC. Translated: CASSRTASQGNHEQYF.

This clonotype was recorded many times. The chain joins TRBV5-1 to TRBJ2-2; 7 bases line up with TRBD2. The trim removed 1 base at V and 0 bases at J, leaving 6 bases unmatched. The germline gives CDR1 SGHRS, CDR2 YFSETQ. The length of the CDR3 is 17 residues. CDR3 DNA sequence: TGCGCCAGCAGCTTGTTGCCTAGCGGTTCGAACACCGGGGAGCTGTTTTTT. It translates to CASSLLPSGSNTGELFF.

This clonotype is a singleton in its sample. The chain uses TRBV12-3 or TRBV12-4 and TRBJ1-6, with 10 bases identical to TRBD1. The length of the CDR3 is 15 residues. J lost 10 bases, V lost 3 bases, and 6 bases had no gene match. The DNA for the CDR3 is TGTGCCAGCAGTTTGGGACAGGGGTTTCGGTCACCCCTCCACTTT. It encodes CASSLGQGFRSPLHF.

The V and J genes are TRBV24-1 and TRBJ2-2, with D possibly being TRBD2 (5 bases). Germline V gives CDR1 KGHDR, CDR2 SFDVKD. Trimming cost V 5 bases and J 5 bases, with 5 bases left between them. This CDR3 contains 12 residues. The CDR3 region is CATSAGTGELFF. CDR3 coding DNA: TGTGCCACCAGTGCGGGAACCGGGGAGCTGTTTTTT.

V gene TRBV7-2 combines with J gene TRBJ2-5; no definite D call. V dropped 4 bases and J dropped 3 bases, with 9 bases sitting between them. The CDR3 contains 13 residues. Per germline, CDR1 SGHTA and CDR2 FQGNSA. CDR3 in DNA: TGTGCCAGCAGCTCGACCCAAAAAGAGACCCAGTACTTC. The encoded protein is CASSSTQKETQYF.

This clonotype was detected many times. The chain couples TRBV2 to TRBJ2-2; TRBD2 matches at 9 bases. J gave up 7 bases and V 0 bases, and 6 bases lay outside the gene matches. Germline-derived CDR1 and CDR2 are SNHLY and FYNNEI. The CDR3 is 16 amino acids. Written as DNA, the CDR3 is TGTGCCAGCAGTGAAGCGGGCGGGGGGGCCGGCGGGGAGCTGTTTTTT. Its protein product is CASSEAGGGAGGELFF.

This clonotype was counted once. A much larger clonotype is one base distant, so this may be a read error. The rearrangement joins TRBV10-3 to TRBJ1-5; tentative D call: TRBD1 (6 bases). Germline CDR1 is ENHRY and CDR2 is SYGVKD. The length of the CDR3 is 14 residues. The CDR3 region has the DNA TGTGCCAGCAGTTACGGACAGCTCAATCAGCCCCAGCATTTT. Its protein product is CASSYGQLNQPQHF.

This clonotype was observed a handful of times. The CDR3 loop reads CAISDTGIFRGYTF. The CDR3 region has the DNA TGTGCCATCAGTGATACAGGGATTTTTAGGGGCTACACCTTC. The V and J genes are TRBV10-3 and TRBJ1-2, with a weak D call TRBD1 (6 bases). CDR1 is ENHRY and CDR2 is SYGVKD in the germline V gene. V was shortened by 3 bases and J by 8 bases, with 16 bases between the two germline ends. The CDR3 spans 14 residues.

The DNA for the CDR3 is TGTGCCAGCAGCCCGGAACTGGTCAGGGCAAGCACAGATACGCAGTATTTT. As protein: CASSPELVRASTDTQYF. The chain employs TRBV4-2 and TRBJ2-3, with D possibly TRBD1 on 5 matching bases. Trimming removed 4 bases from V and 0 bases from J, with 17 bases in between. Germline CDR1 is LGHNA and CDR2 is YNFKEQ. The CDR3 covers 17 residues.

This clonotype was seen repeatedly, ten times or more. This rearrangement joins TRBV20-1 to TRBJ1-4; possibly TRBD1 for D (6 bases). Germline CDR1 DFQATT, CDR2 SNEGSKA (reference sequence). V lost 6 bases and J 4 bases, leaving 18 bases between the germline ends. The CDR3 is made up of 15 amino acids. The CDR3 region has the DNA TGCAGTGCAAGCCGAGGGGGGGCTGTTAATGAAAAACTGTTTTTT. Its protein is CSASRGGAVNEKLFF.

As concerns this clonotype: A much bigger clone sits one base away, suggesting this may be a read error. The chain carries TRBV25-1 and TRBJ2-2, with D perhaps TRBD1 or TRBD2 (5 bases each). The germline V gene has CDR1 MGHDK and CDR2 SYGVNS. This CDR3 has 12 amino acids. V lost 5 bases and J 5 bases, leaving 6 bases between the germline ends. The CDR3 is CASSWGTGELFF. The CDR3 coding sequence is TGTGCCAGCAGTTGGGGGACCGGGGAGCTGTTTTTT.

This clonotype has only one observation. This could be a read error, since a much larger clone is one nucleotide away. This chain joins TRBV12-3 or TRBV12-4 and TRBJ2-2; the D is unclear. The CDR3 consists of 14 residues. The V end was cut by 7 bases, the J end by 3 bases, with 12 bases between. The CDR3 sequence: CASNSYVYTGELFF. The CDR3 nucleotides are TGTGCCAGCAATTCCTACGTGTACACCGGGGAGCTGTTTTTT.

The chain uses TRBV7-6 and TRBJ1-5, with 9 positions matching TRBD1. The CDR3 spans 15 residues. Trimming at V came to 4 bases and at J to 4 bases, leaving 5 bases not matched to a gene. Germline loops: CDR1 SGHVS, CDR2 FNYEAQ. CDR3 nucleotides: TGTGCCAGCAGCTACGACAGGGGGGTAAATCAGCCCCAGCATTTT. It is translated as CASSYDRGVNQPQHF.

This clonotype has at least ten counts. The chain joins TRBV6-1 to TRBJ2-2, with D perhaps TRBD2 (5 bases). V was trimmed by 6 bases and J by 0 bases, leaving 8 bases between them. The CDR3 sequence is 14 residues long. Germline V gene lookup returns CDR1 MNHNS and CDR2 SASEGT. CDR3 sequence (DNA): TGTGCCAGCAGACCCGGGACGAACACCGGGGAGCTGTTTTTT. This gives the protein CASRPGTNTGELFF.

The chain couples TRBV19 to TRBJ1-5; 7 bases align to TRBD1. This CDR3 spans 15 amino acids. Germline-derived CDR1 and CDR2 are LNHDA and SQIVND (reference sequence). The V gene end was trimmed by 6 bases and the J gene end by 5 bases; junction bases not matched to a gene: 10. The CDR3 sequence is CASRTSQGFDQPQHF. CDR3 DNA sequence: TGTGCCAGTAGAACTTCACAGGGGTTTGATCAGCCCCAGCATTTT.

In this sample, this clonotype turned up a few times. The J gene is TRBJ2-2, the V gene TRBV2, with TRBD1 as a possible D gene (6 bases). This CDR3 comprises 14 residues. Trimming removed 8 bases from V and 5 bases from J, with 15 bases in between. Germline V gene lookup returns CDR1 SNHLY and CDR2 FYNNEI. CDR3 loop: CASVFGTITGELFF. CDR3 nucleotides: TGTGCCAGCGTATTCGGGACAATTACCGGGGAGCTGTTTTTT.

The CDR3 region is CASARSNTEAFF. In DNA, the CDR3 is TGTGCCAGCGCCCGGTCGAACACTGAAGCTTTCTTT. The chain is built from TRBV19 and TRBJ1-1, with D unresolved. V was trimmed by 9 bases and J by 1 base, leaving 9 bases between them. Per germline, CDR1 LNHDA and CDR2 SQIVND (reference sequence). The CDR3 totals 12 residues.

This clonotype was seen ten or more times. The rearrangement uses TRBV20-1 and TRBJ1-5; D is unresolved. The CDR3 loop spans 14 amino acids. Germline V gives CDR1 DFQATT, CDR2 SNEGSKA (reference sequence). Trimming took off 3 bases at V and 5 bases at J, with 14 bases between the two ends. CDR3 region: CSASGRSDDQPQHF. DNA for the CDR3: TGCAGTGCTAGCGGTAGGTCCGATGATCAGCCCCAGCATTTT.

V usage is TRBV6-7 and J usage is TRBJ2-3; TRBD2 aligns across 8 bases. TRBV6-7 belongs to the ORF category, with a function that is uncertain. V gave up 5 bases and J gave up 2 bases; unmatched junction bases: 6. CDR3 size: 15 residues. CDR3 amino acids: CASSRNGGATDTQYF. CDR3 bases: TGTGCCAGCAGTAGAAACGGGGGGGCCACAGATACGCAGTATTTT.

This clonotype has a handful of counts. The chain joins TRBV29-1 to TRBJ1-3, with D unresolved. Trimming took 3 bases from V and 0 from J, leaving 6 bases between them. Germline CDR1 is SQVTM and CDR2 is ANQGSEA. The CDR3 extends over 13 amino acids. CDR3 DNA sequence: TGCAGCGTTGAGGAGGTCTCTGGAAACACCATATATTTT. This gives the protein CSVEEVSGNTIYF.

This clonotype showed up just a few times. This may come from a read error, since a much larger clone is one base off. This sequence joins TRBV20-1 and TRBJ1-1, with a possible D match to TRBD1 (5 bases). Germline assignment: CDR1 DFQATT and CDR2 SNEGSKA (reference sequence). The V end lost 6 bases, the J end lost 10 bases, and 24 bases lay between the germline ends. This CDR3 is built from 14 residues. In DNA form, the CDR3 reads TGCAGTGCCGGGCGGGCGGCGACAAGGGGTGCAGCTTTCTTT. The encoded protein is CSAGRAATRGAAFF.